The 9 T cell receptor beta chains in this list originate from one sample, sequenced in a study of cytomegalovirus exposure and HLA in healthy donors. In the PCR, 60 Vbeta and 13 Jbeta primers were used. The repertoire was sequenced with immunoSEQ multiplex PCR; TCRdb's copy has only in-frame clones and lacks some. The table includes nearly 110,000 clones, 65% to 75% detected once. The material sequenced was PBMCs. The receptors shown here come from a female donor in good health and CMV-seronegative.

The V call is TRBV30, the J call TRBJ1-5; D not certain. The V end lost 7 bases, the J end lost 9 bases, and 10 bases lay between the germline ends. In germline, CDR1 is GTSNPN, CDR2 SVGIG (reference sequence). The CDR3 has 10 residues. CDR3 protein: CALTIRPQHF. In nucleotides, the CDR3 is TGTGCCTTGACTATAAGGCCCCAGCATTTT. Based on the CDR3 plus reference TRBV30 and TRBJ1-5, the full variable domain is SQTIHQWPATLVQPVGSPLSLECTVEGTSNPNLYWYRQAAGRGLQLLFYSVGIGQISSEVPQNLSASRPQDRQFILSSKKLLLSDSGFYLCALTIRPQHFGDGTRLSIL.

The chain combines TRBV7-6 with TRBJ2-1, with 8 bases fitting TRBD2. CDR3 length: 16 amino acids. The ends lost 1 base at V and 0 bases at J; junction bases unmatched: 2. CDR1 SGHVS and CDR2 FNYEAQ come from the germline V gene. In DNA form, the CDR3 reads TGTGCCAGCAGCTTAGGGACTAGCCACTCCTACAATGAGCAGTTCTTC. Translation gives CASSLGTSHSYNEQFF.

The chain joins TRBV5-1 to TRBJ2-3, with 11 bases matching TRBD2. J was trimmed by 6 bases and V by 0 bases; bases with no gene match: 6. Germline values: CDR1 SGHRS, CDR2 YFSETQ. CDR3 length: 16 amino acids. CDR3 amino acids: CASSLVLAGDLDTQYF. The CDR3 DNA reads as TGCGCCAGCAGCTTGGTACTAGCGGGAGATTTGGATACGCAGTATTTT.

CDR3 bases: TGCGCCAGTTCGTTCTCTGGGGCCAACGTCCTGACTTTC. The encoded protein is CASSFSGANVLTF. The chain combines TRBV4-1 with TRBJ2-6; D is ambiguous. This CDR3 spans 13 amino acids. Germline V gene data show CDR1 as MGHRA and CDR2 as YSYEKL. With 9 bases removed from V and 0 bases from J, the gap between germline ends came to 6 bases.

V and J are TRBV9 and TRBJ2-6; D might be TRBD1 (7 bases). Germline V CDR1 and CDR2: SGDLS, YYNGEE. The CDR3 runs to 18 residues. V lost 4 bases and J 3 bases, leaving 20 bases between the germline ends. The CDR3 reads CASSTYSGGAGGANVLTF. CDR3 in DNA: TGTGCCAGCAGCACCTATTCAGGGGGAGCGGGTGGGGCCAACGTCCTGACTTTC.

This chain connects TRBV7-6 to TRBJ1-6; 8 nucleotides line up with TRBD1. Germline V gene data show CDR1 as SGHVS and CDR2 as FNYEAQ. This CDR3 contains 14 residues. With V trimmed by 0 bases and J by 8 bases, 0 bases remained unmatched. CDR3 bases: TGTGCCAGCAGCTTAGCGACAGGGGATTCACCCCTCCACTTT. It encodes CASSLATGDSPLHF.

J is TRBJ2-1 and V is TRBV28; D remains unclear. From germline, CDR1 is MDHEN and CDR2 SYDVKM. Trimming left V 4 bases short and J 4 bases short, with 5 bases between. CDR3 length: 12 residues. The CDR3 bases are TGTGCCAGCAGTTCTCTATACAATGAGCAGTTCTTC. Encoded protein: CASSSLYNEQFF.

The V call is TRBV9, the J call TRBJ2-5; 7 nucleotides agree with TRBD2. After removal of 0 bases from V and 2 bases from J, the junction contained 4 bases not matched to a gene. CDR1 is SGDLS and CDR2 is YYNGEE in the germline V gene. The CDR3 loop spans 15 amino acids. Here the CDR3 DNA reads TGTGCCAGCAGCGTAGGGGGGGGAGAACAAGAGACCCAGTACTTC. Protein product: CASSVGGGEQETQYF.

This clone was seen more than once but under ten times. V and J are TRBV10-2 and TRBJ2-7; 7 bases are a match to TRBD2. The CDR3 length is 13 residues. Germline values: CDR1 WSHSY, CDR2 SAAADI. J lost 3 bases, V lost 8 bases, and 7 bases had no gene match. This chain's CDR3 is CASERQRGYEQYF. The CDR3 nucleotides read TGCGCCAGCGAGAGACAGCGGGGCTACGAGCAGTACTTC.